Sequencing of this T cell receptor beta chain was carried out in a study of shared clonotypes between healthy human individuals. The length of the CDR3 is 14 residues. V shed 7 bases, J shed 12 bases, and the junction held 11 bases outside the gene matches. The germline V gene has CDR1 SGHTA and CDR2 FQGNSA. Sequenced by immunoSEQ multiplex PCR; TCRdb stores in-frame clones only, minus some. The sample carries approximately 2.3 million clones, approximately 95% recorded once. Sequencing used naive CD4+ T cells from PBMCs. Specified subset: CD45RA+ positively selected. The TCR sequence derives from a man aged 18 to 29 in good health. Some clones in this sample may be carry-over from other donors' samples. V usage is TRBV7-2 and J usage is TRBJ2-1; 11 bases align to TRBD2. CDR3 residues: CASTGLAGLVGQFF. The CDR3 DNA reads TGTGCCAGCACTGGACTAGCGGGCCTAGTAGGGCAGTTCTTC.